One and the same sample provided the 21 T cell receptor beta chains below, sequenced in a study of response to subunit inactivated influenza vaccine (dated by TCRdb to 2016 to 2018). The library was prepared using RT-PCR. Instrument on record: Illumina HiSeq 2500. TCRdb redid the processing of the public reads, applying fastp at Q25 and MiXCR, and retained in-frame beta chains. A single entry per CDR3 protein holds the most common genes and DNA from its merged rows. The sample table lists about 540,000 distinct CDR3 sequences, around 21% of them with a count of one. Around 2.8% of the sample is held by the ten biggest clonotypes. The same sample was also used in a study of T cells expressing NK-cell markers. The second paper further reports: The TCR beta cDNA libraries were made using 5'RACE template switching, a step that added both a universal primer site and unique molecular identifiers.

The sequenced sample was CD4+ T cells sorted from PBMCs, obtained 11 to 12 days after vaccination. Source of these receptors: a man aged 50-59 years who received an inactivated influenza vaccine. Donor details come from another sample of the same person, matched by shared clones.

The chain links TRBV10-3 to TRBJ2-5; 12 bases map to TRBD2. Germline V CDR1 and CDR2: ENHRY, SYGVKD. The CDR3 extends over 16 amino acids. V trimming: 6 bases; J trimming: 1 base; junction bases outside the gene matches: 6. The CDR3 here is CAISRGLAGFQETQYF. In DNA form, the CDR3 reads TGTGCCATCAGCCGAGGACTAGCGGGATTCCAAGAGACCCAGTACTTC.

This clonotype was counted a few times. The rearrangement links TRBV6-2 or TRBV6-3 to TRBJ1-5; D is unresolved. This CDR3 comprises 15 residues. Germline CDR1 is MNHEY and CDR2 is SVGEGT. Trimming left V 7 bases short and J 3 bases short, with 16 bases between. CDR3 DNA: TGTGCCAGCAAACAAGGCGCGAAACCCAATCAGCCCCAGCATTTT. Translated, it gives CASKQGAKPNQPQHF.

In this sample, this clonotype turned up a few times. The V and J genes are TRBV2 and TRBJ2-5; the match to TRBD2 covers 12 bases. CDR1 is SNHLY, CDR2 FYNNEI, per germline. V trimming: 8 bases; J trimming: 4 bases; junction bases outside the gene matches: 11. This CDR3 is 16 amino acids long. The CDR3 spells CASAVSSGLAGETQYF. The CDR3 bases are TGTGCCAGCGCGGTCTCTTCGGGACTAGCGGGAGAGACCCAGTACTTC.

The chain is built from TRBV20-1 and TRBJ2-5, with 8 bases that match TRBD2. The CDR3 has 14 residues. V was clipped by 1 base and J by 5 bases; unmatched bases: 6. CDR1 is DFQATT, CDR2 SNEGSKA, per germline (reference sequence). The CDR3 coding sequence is TGCAGTGCTAGAGGTTCGGGAGGGAGTGAGACCCAGTACTTC. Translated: CSARGSGGSETQYF.

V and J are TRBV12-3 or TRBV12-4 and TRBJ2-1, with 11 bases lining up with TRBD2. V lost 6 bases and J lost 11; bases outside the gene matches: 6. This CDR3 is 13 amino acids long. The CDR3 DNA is TGTGCCAGCAGCCCGACTAGCGGGATGAAGCAGTTCTTC. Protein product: CASSPTSGMKQFF.

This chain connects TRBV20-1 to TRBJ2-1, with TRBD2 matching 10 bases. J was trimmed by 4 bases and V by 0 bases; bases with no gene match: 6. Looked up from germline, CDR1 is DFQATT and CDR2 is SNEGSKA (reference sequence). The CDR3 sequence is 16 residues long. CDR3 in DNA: TGCAGTGCTAGAGATCGTTCGACTAGCGGGTACAATGAGCAGTTCTTC. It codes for CSARDRSTSGYNEQFF.

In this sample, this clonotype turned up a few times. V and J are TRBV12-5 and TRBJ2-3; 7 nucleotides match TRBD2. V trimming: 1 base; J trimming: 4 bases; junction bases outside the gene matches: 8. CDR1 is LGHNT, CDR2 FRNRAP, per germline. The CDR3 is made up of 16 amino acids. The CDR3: CASGLGVSTSADTQYF. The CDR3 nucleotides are TGTGCTAGTGGTTTGGGTGTTTCTACTAGCGCAGATACGCAGTATTTT.

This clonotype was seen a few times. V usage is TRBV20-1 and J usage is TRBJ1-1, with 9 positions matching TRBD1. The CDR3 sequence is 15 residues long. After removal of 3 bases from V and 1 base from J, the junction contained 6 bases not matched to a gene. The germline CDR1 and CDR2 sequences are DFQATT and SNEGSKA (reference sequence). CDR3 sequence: CSARNHRGQNTEAFF. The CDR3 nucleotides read TGCAGTGCTAGGAACCACAGGGGGCAGAACACTGAAGCTTTCTTT.

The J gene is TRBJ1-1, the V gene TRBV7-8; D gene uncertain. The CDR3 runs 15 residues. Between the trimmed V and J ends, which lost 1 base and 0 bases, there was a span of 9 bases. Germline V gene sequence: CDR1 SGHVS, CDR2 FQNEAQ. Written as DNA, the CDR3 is TGTGCCAGCAGCTTAGTGGAGGGTTTGAACACTGAAGCTTTCTTT. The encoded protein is CASSLVEGLNTEAFF.

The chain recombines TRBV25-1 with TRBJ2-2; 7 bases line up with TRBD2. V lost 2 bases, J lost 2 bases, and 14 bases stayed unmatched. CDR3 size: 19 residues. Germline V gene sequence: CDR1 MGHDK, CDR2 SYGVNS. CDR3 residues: CASSEPGLSFRANTGELFF. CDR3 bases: TGTGCCAGCAGTGAACCGGGACTATCATTTCGGGCAAACACCGGGGAGCTGTTTTTT.

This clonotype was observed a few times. CDR3 amino acids: CSAPRWEGQETQYF. The CDR3 bases are TGCAGTGCTCCCCGCTGGGAGGGGCAAGAGACCCAGTACTTC. The chain links TRBV20-1 to TRBJ2-5; 7 bases align to TRBD2. The V and J ends lost 5 bases and 2 bases, in that order; junction bases with no gene match: 8. The CDR3 is 14 residues long. Germline loops: CDR1 DFQATT, CDR2 SNEGSKA (reference sequence).

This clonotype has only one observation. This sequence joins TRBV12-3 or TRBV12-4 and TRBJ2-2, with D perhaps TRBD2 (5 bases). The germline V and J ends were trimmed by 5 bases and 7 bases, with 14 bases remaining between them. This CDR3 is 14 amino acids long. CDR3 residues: CASSPEERGGELFF. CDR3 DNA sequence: TGTGCCAGCAGTCCAGAGGAACGGGGCGGGGAGCTGTTTTTT.

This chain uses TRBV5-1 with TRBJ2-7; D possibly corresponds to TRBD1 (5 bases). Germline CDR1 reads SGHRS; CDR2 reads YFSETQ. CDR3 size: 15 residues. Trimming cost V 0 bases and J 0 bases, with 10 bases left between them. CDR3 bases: TGCGCCAGCAGCTTGGAAGGACACAGCTCCTACGAGCAGTACTTC. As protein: CASSLEGHSSYEQYF. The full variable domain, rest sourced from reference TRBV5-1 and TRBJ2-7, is KAGVTQTPRYLIKTRGQQVTLSCSPISGHRSVSWYQQTPGQGLQFLFEYFSETQRNKGNFPGRFSGRQFSNSRSEMNVSTLELGDSALYLCASSLEGHSSYEQYFGPGTRLTVT.

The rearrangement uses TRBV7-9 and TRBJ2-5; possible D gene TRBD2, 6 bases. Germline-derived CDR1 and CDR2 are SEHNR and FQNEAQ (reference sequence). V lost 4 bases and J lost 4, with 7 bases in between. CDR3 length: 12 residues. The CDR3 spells CASSSSVETQYF. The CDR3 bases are TGTGCCAGCAGCTCTAGCGTAGAGACCCAGTACTTC.

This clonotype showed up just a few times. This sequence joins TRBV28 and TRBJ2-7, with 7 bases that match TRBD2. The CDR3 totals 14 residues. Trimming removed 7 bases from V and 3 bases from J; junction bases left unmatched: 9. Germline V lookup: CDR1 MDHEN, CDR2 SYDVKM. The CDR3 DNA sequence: TGTGCCAGCACTCAAGGGCGGGAGATCTACGAGCAGTACTTC. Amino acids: CASTQGREIYEQYF.

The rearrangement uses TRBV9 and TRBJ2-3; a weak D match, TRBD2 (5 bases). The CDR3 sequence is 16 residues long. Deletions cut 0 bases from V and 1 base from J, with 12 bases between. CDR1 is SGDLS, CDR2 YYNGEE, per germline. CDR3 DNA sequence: TGTGCCAGCAGCGTAGGGGCAAATAGCGGCACAGATACGCAGTATTTT. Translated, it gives CASSVGANSGTDTQYF.

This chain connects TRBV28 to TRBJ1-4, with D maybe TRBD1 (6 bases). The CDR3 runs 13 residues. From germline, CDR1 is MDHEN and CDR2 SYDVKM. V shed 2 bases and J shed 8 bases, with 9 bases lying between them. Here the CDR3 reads CASSLRGWEKLFF. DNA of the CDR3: TGTGCCAGCAGTTTAAGGGGGTGGGAAAAACTGTTTTTT.

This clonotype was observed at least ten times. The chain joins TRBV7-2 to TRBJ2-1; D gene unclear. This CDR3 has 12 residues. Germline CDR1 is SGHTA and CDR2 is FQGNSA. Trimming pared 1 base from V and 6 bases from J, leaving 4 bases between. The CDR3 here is CASSLGLNEQFF. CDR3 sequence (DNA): TGTGCCAGCAGCTTAGGACTCAATGAGCAGTTCTTC.

CDR3 residues: CASSSPGGETTGELFF. The CDR3 nucleotides read TGCGCCAGCAGCTCCCCTGGGGGGGAAACGACCGGGGAGCTGTTTTTT. The chain couples TRBV5-1 to TRBJ2-2; 7 nucleotides match TRBD2. Germline V gene sequence: CDR1 SGHRS, CDR2 YFSETQ. V shed 3 bases and J 5 bases; nucleotides not matched to a gene: 10. This CDR3 is built from 16 residues.

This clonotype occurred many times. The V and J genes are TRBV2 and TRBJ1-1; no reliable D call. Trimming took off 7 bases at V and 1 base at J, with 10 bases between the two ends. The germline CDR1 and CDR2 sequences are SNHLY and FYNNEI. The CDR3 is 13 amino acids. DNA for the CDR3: TGTGCCAGCAAAGGCGGGGAGAACACTGAAGCTTTCTTT. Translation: CASKGGENTEAFF.

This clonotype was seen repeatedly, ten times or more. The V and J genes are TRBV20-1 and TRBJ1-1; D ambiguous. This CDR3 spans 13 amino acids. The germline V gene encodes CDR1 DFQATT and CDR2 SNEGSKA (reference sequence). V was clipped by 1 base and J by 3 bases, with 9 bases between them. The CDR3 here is CSARVDWDTEAFF. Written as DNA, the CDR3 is TGCAGTGCTAGAGTAGATTGGGACACTGAAGCTTTCTTT.